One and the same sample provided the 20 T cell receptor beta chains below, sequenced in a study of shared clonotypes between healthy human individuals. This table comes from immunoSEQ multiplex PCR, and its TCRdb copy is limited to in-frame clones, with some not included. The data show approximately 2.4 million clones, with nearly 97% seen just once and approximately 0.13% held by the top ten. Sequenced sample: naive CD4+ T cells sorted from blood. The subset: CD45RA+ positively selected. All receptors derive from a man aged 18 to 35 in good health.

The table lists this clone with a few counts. The CDR3 DNA is TGTGCCAGCTTTGGACAGCTGAACACTGAAGCTTTCTTT. Its translation is CASFGQLNTEAFF. The chain combines TRBV18 with TRBJ1-1, with a possible D match to TRBD1 (6 bases). CDR1 and CDR2 (germline): KGHSH, LQKENI. Trimming took off 7 bases at V and 0 bases at J, with 9 bases between the two ends. This CDR3 spans 13 amino acids.

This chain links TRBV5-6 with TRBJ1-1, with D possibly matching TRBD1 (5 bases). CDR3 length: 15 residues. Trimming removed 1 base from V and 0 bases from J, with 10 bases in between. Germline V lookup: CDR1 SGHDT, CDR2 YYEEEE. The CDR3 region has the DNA TGTGCCAGCAGCTTGCCTCAACAGGTGAACACTGAAGCTTTCTTT. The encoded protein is CASSLPQQVNTEAFF.

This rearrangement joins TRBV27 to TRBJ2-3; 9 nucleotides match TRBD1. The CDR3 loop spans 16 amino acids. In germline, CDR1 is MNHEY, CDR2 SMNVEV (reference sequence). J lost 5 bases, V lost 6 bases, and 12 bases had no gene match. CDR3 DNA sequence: TGTGCCAGCAGCGGGACGACAGGGGGATATGGAGATACGCAGTATTTT. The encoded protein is CASSGTTGGYGDTQYF.

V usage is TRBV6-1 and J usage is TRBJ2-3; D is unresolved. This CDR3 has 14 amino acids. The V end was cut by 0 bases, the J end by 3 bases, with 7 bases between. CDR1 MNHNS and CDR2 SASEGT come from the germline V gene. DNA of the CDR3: TGTGCCAGCAGTGAAGCGGGCAGAACAGATACGCAGTATTTT. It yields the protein CASSEAGRTDTQYF.

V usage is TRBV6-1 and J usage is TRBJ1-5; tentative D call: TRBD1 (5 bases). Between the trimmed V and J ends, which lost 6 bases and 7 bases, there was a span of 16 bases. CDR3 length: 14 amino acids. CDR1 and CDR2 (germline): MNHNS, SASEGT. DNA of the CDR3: TGTGCCAGCAGAGAGACAGTTCTTATCCAGCCCCAGCATTTT. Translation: CASRETVLIQPQHF.

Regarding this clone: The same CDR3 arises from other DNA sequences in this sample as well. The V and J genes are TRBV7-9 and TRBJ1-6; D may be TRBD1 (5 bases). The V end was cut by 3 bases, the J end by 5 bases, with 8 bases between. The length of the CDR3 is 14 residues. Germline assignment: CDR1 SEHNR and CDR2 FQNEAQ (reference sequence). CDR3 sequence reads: CASSLLGDNSPLHF. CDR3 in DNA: TGTGCCAGCAGCTTGTTAGGGGATAATTCACCCCTCCACTTT.

CDR3 in amino acids: CASSPIGPLLYNEQFF. CDR3 sequence (DNA): TGTGCCAGTAGTCCCATAGGGCCCCTCCTTTACAATGAGCAGTTCTTC. The chain is built from TRBV19 and TRBJ2-1, with D unclear. V lost 5 bases and J 4 bases, leaving 18 bases between the germline ends. There are 16 residues in the CDR3. Germline V gene lookup returns CDR1 LNHDA and CDR2 SQIVND (reference sequence).

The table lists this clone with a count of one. The CDR3 region has the DNA TGTGCCAGCACCCCTTGGACAGGTGGGGAGACCCAGTACTTC. Amino acid sequence: CASTPWTGGETQYF. This chain connects TRBV11-2 to TRBJ2-5; TRBD1 agrees at 7 bases. The CDR3 length is 14 residues. Germline V gives CDR1 SGHAT, CDR2 FQNNGV. V lost 7 bases, J lost 5 bases, and 10 bases stayed unmatched.

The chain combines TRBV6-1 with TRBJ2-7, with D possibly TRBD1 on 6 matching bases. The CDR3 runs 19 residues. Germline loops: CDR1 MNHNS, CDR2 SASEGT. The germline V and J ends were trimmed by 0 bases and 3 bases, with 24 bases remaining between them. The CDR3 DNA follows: TGTGCCAGCAGTGAAGCCGCGCTTTATACCACAGGGTCGAACTACGAGCAGTACTTC. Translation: CASSEAALYTTGSNYEQYF.

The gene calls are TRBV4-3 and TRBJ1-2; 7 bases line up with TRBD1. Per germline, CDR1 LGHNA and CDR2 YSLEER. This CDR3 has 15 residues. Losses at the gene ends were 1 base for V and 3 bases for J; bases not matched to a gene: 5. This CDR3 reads CASSQVEGADYGYTF. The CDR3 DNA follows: TGCGCCAGCAGCCAAGTAGAGGGGGCGGACTATGGCTACACCTTC.

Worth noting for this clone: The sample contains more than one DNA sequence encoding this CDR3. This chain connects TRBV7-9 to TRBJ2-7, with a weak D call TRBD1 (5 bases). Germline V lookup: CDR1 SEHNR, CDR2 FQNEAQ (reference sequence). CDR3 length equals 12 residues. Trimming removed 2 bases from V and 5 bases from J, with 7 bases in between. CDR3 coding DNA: TGTGCCAGCAGCTTATTAGGGGACGAGCAGTACTTC. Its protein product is CASSLLGDEQYF.

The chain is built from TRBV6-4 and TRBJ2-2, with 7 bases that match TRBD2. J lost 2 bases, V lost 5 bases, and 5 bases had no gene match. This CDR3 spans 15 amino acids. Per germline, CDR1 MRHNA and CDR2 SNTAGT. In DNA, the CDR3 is TGTGCCAGCAGTAGAAGCGGGGTCAACACCGGGGAGCTGTTTTTT. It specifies CASSRSGVNTGELFF.

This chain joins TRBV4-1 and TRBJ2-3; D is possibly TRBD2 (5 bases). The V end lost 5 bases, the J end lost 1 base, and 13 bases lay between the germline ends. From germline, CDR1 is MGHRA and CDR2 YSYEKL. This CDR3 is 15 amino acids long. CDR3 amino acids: CASSWTGTGTDTQYF. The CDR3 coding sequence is TGCGCCAGCAGCTGGACTGGAACGGGCACAGATACGCAGTATTTT.

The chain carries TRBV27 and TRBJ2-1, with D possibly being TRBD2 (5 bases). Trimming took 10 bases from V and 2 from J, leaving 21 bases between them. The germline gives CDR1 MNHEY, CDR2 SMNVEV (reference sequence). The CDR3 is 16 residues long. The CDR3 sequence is CATRRGSASAYNEQFF. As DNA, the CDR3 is TGTGCCACCCGGAGAGGGAGCGCTTCAGCCTACAATGAGCAGTTCTTC.

As DNA, the CDR3 is TGTGCCTCTACGGCGGGTGGCTCCTACAATGAGCAGTTCTTC. It codes for CASTAGGSYNEQFF. This chain links TRBV30 with TRBJ2-1; a possible D gene is TRBD2 (5 bases). Germline-derived CDR1 and CDR2 are GTSNPN and SVGIG (reference sequence). V was trimmed by 7 bases and J by 0 bases, leaving 13 bases between them. The CDR3 length is 14 residues.

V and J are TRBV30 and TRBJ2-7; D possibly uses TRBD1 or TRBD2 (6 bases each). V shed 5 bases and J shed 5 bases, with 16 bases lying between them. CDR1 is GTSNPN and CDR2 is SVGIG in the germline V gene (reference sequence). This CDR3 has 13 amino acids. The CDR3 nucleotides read TGTGCCTGGCAGGCGGGACATAACCACGAGCAGTACTTC. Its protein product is CAWQAGHNHEQYF.

CDR3 protein: CASSQLAEASRPYF. DNA for the CDR3: TGTGCCAGCAGCCAACTAGCGGAGGCCTCTCGTCCGTACTTC. The chain combines TRBV2 with TRBJ2-7; 8 bases are a match to TRBD2. The germline gives CDR1 SNHLY, CDR2 FYNNEI. This CDR3 region has 14 residues. V lost 6 bases, J lost 12 bases, and 16 bases stayed unmatched. The full variable domain, its missing parts supplied by reference TRBV2 and TRBJ2-7, is EPEVTQTPSHQVTQMGQEVILRCVPISNHLYFYWYRQILGQKVEFLVSFYNNEISEKSEIFDDQFSVERPDGSNFTLKIRSTKLEDSAMYFCASSQLAEASRPYFGPGTRLTVT.

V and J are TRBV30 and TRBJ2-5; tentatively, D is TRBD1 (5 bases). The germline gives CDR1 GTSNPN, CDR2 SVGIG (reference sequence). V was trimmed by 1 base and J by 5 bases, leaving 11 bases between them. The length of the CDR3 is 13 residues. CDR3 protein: CAWSGRGYETQYF. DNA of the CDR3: TGTGCCTGGAGTGGTAGGGGCTACGAGACCCAGTACTTC.

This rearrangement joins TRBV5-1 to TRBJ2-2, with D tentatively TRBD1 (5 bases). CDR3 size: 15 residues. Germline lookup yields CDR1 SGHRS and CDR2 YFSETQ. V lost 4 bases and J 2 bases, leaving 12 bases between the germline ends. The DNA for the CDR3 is TGCGCCAGCAGCCTCCAGACAGTTAACACCGGGGAGCTGTTTTTT. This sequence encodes CASSLQTVNTGELFF.

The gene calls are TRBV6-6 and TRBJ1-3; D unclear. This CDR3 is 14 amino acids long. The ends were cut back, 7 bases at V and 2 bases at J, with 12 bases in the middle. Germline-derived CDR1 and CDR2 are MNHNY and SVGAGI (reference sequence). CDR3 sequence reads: CASTSGTTGNTIYF. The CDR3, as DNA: TGTGCCAGCACTTCTGGCACCACTGGAAACACCATATATTTT.